This TCR beta chain derives from a study of T cell repertoires and Cas9 in healthy adults. Study-wide background: CD4 and CD8 compartments: SpCas9-reactive T cells profiled for potency, cytotoxicity, lineage.

The protocol was immunoSEQ multiplex PCR, while the TCRdb copy is restricted to in-frame clones and leaves out a portion. The table has tens of thousands of clones, about 90% seen once. About this clone: What it binds is not known.

Regarding the study as a whole: SpCas9-reactive effector T cells were reportedly restrained in vitro by SpCas9-reactive regulatory T cells.

The CDR3 runs 12 residues. The receptor's source is a human donor in good health. The chain combines TRBV21-1 with TRBJ1-1. TRBV21-1 is a listed pseudogene. Sample: CD4+ effector T cells (CD127+, CD25-, CD137-, CD154-) from PBMCs; culture status not recorded. The DNA of the CDR3 is TGTGCCAGGGGACGGCCGAACACTGAAGCTTTCTTT. Translation: CARGRPNTEAFF.